These 32 T cell receptor beta chains were sequenced from one sample in a study of cytomegalovirus exposure and HLA in healthy donors. Primers for the PCR totalled 60 Vbeta and 13 Jbeta. Clones were sequenced by immunoSEQ multiplex PCR, and TCRdb holds only the in-frame ones, with some missing. The table shows some 170,000 clones, with 70% to 85% occurring only once. The specimen was PBMCs. The receptor source for this set is a human donor in good health.

This clone appeared many times. The chain uses TRBV4-3 and TRBJ2-7; 8 bases map to TRBD2. The trim removed 1 base at V and 4 bases at J, leaving 3 bases unmatched. CDR1 and CDR2 (germline): LGHNA, YSLEER. The CDR3 totals 14 residues. In DNA, the CDR3 is TGCGCCAGCAGCCAAGGGGAGCGGGGGTACGAGCAGTACTTC. This gives the protein CASSQGERGYEQYF.

The chain recombines TRBV10-1 with TRBJ2-7; a weak D match, TRBD1 (6 bases). Germline V gives CDR1 WNHNN, CDR2 SYGVQD (reference sequence). The CDR3 contains 13 residues. Trimming took off 10 bases at V and 4 bases at J, with 17 bases between the two ends. The CDR3 reads CATQPGHKYEQYF. CDR3 bases: TGCGCCACCCAGCCGGGACACAAATACGAGCAGTACTTC.

This clone occurred once. V usage is TRBV9 and J usage is TRBJ1-3; 8 nucleotides align to TRBD1. Germline-derived CDR1 and CDR2 are SGDLS and YYNGEE. CDR3 length equals 17 residues. Trimming at V came to 0 bases and at J to 4 bases, leaving 9 bases not matched to a gene. Here the CDR3 DNA reads TGTGCCAGCAGCGTAGATGCCGGACAGGGATCAGGAAACACCATATATTTT. This codes for CASSVDAGQGSGNTIYF.

The chain is built from TRBV2 and TRBJ2-1; TRBD1 matches 11 bases. V was clipped by 7 bases and J by 0 bases; unmatched bases: 5. This CDR3 is 16 amino acids long. Germline CDR1 SNHLY, CDR2 FYNNEI. The CDR3 nucleotides read TGTGCCAGCACCGGGACAGGGGGAAGCTCCTACAATGAGCAGTTCTTC. It codes for CASTGTGGSSYNEQFF.

The chain is built from TRBV5-6 and TRBJ2-1, with D possibly being TRBD2 (5 bases). This CDR3 contains 16 residues. V gave up 0 bases and J gave up 4 bases, with 14 bases separating them. The germline CDR1 and CDR2 sequences are SGHDT and YYEEEE. The CDR3, as DNA: TGTGCCAGCAGCTTGGAACGGGGTCTTCTGTACAATGAGCAGTTCTTC. As protein: CASSLERGLLYNEQFF.

There are a few counts of this clone. The CDR3 loop reads CASRLQGAHGYTF. The CDR3 coding sequence is TGTGCCAGCAGACTACAGGGGGCTCATGGCTACACCTTC. The gene calls are TRBV6-5 and TRBJ1-2; 9 bases agree with TRBD1. J lost 6 bases, V lost 6 bases, and 5 bases had no gene match. The CDR3 totals 13 residues. Germline-derived CDR1 and CDR2 are MNHEY and SVGAGI.

The V gene is TRBV7-3, the J gene TRBJ2-7, with D maybe TRBD2 (6 bases). The germline V gene encodes CDR1 SGHTA and CDR2 FQGTGA. The V end was cut by 4 bases, the J end by 5 bases, with 12 bases between. CDR3 length equals 13 residues. For the CDR3, the DNA is TGTGCCAGCAGCTCGCTACTAGCAGACGAGCAGTACTTC. It translates to CASSSLLADEQYF.

This chain links TRBV15 with TRBJ2-6; D is unresolved. Germline V gene data show CDR1 as LNHNV and CDR2 as YYDKDF (reference sequence). This CDR3 is 17 amino acids long. The ends were cut back, 4 bases at V and 0 bases at J, with 13 bases in the middle. As DNA, the CDR3 is TGTGCCACCAGCACACCACTGCCCGGCTCTGGGGCCAACGTCCTGACTTTC. It specifies CATSTPLPGSGANVLTF.

The chain recombines TRBV30 with TRBJ2-3; the match to TRBD2 covers 7 bases. The germline CDR1 and CDR2 sequences are GTSNPN and SVGIG (reference sequence). V lost 2 bases and J lost 2; bases outside the gene matches: 4. The CDR3 consists of 14 residues. The CDR3 spells CAWSSSGDTDTQYF. The CDR3 DNA reads as TGTGCCTGGAGTTCCAGCGGGGACACAGATACGCAGTATTTT.

The rearrangement joins TRBV4-1 to TRBJ1-5; 8 bases are shared with TRBD1. This CDR3 is 14 amino acids long. In germline, CDR1 is MGHRA, CDR2 YSYEKL. The J segment lost 6 bases and the V segment lost 6 bases, leaving 7 bases of the junction unmatched. CDR3 bases: TGCGCCAGCAGACGACAGGGGTTGGGTCAGCCCCAGCATTTT. Protein product: CASRRQGLGQPQHF.

CDR3 sequence (DNA): TGTGCCAGCAGCGGTACAGGGGCCCAGCCCCAGCATTTT. Protein sequence: CASSGTGAQPQHF. The J gene is TRBJ1-5, the V gene TRBV7-9; 7 bases match TRBD1. V was pared by 5 bases and J by 7 bases, with 5 bases of the junction left unmatched. Germline assignment: CDR1 SEHNR and CDR2 FQNEAQ (reference sequence). This CDR3 is built from 13 residues.

This clone was picked up a small number of times. The chain recombines TRBV6-5 with TRBJ2-5, with D perhaps matching TRBD2 (5 bases). The ends were cut back, 0 bases at V and 5 bases at J, with 13 bases in the middle. The CDR3 length is 15 residues. Germline CDR1 is MNHEY and CDR2 is SVGAGI. The CDR3 loop is CASSYSPAGAETQYF. The CDR3 nucleotides read TGTGCCAGCAGTTACTCCCCTGCGGGCGCGGAGACCCAGTACTTC.

V gene TRBV18 combines with J gene TRBJ2-3; D is ambiguous. Germline loops: CDR1 KGHSH, CDR2 LQKENI. This CDR3 is built from 16 residues. V lost 2 bases, J lost 6 bases, and 18 bases lay in between. This CDR3 is CASSPNLTPTVDTQYF. The CDR3 DNA is TGTGCCAGCTCACCAAACCTAACCCCTACGGTGGATACGCAGTATTTT.

This clone was seen a single time. The sample has other DNA sequences that encode this CDR3 too. The J gene is TRBJ1-5, the V gene TRBV30; D may be TRBD1 (5 bases). The germline gives CDR1 GTSNPN, CDR2 SVGIG (reference sequence). V was trimmed by 5 bases and J by 2 bases, leaving 10 bases between them. The CDR3 sequence is 13 residues long. Written as DNA, the CDR3 is TGTGCCTGGTCGGGGGGTGGCAATCAGCCCCAGCATTTT. This sequence encodes CAWSGGGNQPQHF. Combining the CDR3 with reference TRBV30 and TRBJ1-5 gives the whole variable domain SQTIHQWPATLVQPVGSPLSLECTVEGTSNPNLYWYRQAAGRGLQLLFYSVGIGQISSEVPQNLSASRPQDRQFILSSKKLLLSDSGFYLCAWSGGGNQPQHFGDGTRLSIL.

This clone appeared once. This chain connects TRBV10-3 to TRBJ1-2; 7 bases map to TRBD1. Germline V gives CDR1 ENHRY, CDR2 SYGVKD. CDR3 size: 15 residues. V trimming: 0 bases; J trimming: 4 bases; junction bases outside the gene matches: 5. CDR3 DNA sequence: TGTGCCATCAGTGAGTCTCCGGGACAGCTCTATGGCTACACCTTC. Translation gives CAISESPGQLYGYTF.

The CDR3: CASSLGSGAGGNTIYF. The CDR3 DNA is TGTGCCAGCAGCTTAGGTTCGGGAGCGGGTGGAAACACCATATATTTT. The V call is TRBV7-9, the J call TRBJ1-3; no definite D call. Germline V lookup: CDR1 SEHNR, CDR2 FQNEAQ (reference sequence). Trimming removed 1 base from V and 3 bases from J, with 13 bases in between. The CDR3 is made up of 16 amino acids.

This clone has a single count. The rearrangement uses TRBV2 and TRBJ2-7, with TRBD1 matching 9 bases. CDR1 and CDR2 (germline): SNHLY, FYNNEI. V dropped 3 bases and J dropped 3; count of bases not matched to a gene: 3. CDR3 length equals 14 residues. The CDR3 DNA sequence: TGTGCCAGCAGTGATTCGACAGGGGGCTACGAGCAGTACTTC. It yields the protein CASSDSTGGYEQYF.

The chain couples TRBV6-1 to TRBJ2-5, with TRBD1 matching over 10 bases. Trimming cost V 4 bases and J 5 bases; bases outside gene matches: 7. Germline CDR1 reads MNHNS; CDR2 reads SASEGT. The CDR3 runs to 15 residues. This CDR3 reads CASSGWTGGSETQYF. The CDR3 region has the DNA TGTGCCAGCAGTGGGTGGACAGGGGGGTCGGAGACCCAGTACTTC.

The V call is TRBV23-1, the J call TRBJ1-1; a possible D gene is TRBD1 (6 bases). TRBV23-1 is assigned to the ORF class and has an uncertain function. The CDR3 is made up of 15 amino acids. Trimming removed 8 bases from V and 1 base from J, with 17 bases in between. The CDR3: CASDEWGHKNTEAFF. The CDR3 DNA reads as TGCGCCAGCGACGAATGGGGGCACAAGAACACTGAAGCTTTCTTT.

The rearrangement links TRBV18 to TRBJ2-7, with 9 nucleotides matching TRBD1. Germline V lookup: CDR1 KGHSH, CDR2 LQKENI. Trimming at V came to 2 bases and at J to 2 bases, leaving 4 bases not matched to a gene. The CDR3 is 15 residues long. The CDR3 coding sequence is TGTGCCAGCTCACCAAGACAGGGGGACCCCTACGAGCAGTACTTC. Translating gives CASSPRQGDPYEQYF.

The CDR3 loop reads CASSFRASGGRTDTQYF. CDR3 nucleotide sequence: TGCGCCAGCAGCTTTAGGGCTAGCGGGGGCCGCACAGATACGCAGTATTTT. V is TRBV5-1 and J is TRBJ2-3; TRBD2 matches 10 bases. Germline V gene lookup returns CDR1 SGHRS and CDR2 YFSETQ. Trimming removed 2 bases from V and 1 base from J; junction bases left unmatched: 7. The CDR3 spans 17 residues.

This chain links TRBV6-6 with TRBJ2-3, with D perhaps matching TRBD1 (5 bases). The V end lost 5 bases, the J end lost 1 base, and 10 bases lay between the germline ends. Germline CDR1 MNHNY, CDR2 SVGAGI (reference sequence). The CDR3 length is 14 residues. This chain's CDR3 is CASSTGRGTDTQYF. The CDR3 nucleotides are TGTGCCAGCAGTACAGGTCGGGGCACAGATACGCAGTATTTT.

CDR3 nucleotide sequence: TGTGCCAGCTCACCGCTTGCAGGGGGCTTGGACGAGCAGTACTTC. Amino acid sequence: CASSPLAGGLDEQYF. The rearrangement links TRBV18 to TRBJ2-7; TRBD1 agrees at 8 bases. Trimming removed 3 bases from V and 5 bases from J; junction bases left unmatched: 9. CDR1 is KGHSH and CDR2 is LQKENI in the germline V gene. CDR3 length equals 15 residues.

This clone was seen only a few times. The chain carries TRBV6-6 and TRBJ2-7; D might be TRBD2 (5 bases). The length of the CDR3 is 14 residues. Germline V gene sequence: CDR1 MNHNY, CDR2 SVGAGI (reference sequence). Between the trimmed V and J ends, which lost 2 bases and 4 bases, there was a span of 12 bases. The CDR3 bases are TGTGCCAGCAGTTACGGAGGTGATGGGTACGAGCAGTACTTC. Its translation is CASSYGGDGYEQYF.

Written as DNA, the CDR3 is TGTGCCAGCAGCACCGAAGGACAGATGACAACCTACGAGCAGTACTTC. Protein sequence: CASSTEGQMTTYEQYF. This chain joins TRBV11-2 and TRBJ2-7, with D maybe TRBD1 (6 bases). Trimming removed 5 bases from V and 2 bases from J, with 19 bases in between. Germline assignment: CDR1 SGHAT and CDR2 FQNNGV. The CDR3 has 16 amino acids.

This clone was counted once. The CDR3 sequence is CASSQGYSNQPQHF. CDR3 bases: TGTGCCAGTAGTCAGGGCTATAGCAATCAGCCCCAGCATTTT. This chain joins TRBV19 and TRBJ1-5, with a possible D match to TRBD1 (5 bases). V lost 5 bases, J lost 0 bases, and 8 bases lay in between. The CDR3 runs 14 residues. Germline CDR1 reads LNHDA; CDR2 reads SQIVND (reference sequence).

The V and J genes are TRBV7-2 and TRBJ1-4, with D perhaps TRBD1 (5 bases). This CDR3 region has 16 residues. Trimming left V 1 base short and J 3 bases short, with 12 bases between. Germline loops: CDR1 SGHTA, CDR2 FQGNSA. The CDR3 bases are TGTGCCAGCAGCTTAGACCAGGGTGGGTCTAATGAAAAACTGTTTTTT. Protein sequence: CASSLDQGGSNEKLFF.

The chain links TRBV5-4 to TRBJ1-1; perhaps TRBD1 as D (5 bases). In germline, CDR1 is SGHNT, CDR2 YYREEE (reference sequence). V was clipped by 0 bases and J by 2 bases, with 14 bases between them. The CDR3 is 16 residues long. Here the CDR3 reads CASSLAQAGLNTEAFF. The DNA of the CDR3 is TGTGCCAGCAGCTTGGCCCAGGCAGGGTTAAACACTGAAGCTTTCTTT.

V gene TRBV5-4 combines with J gene TRBJ2-5, with 8 bases lining up with TRBD2. CDR1 and CDR2 from the germline V gene are SGHNT and YYREEE (reference sequence). CDR3 size: 15 residues. J lost 2 bases, V lost 1 base, and 4 bases had no gene match. CDR3 residues: CASSLPGGRQETQYF. The CDR3 DNA reads TGTGCCAGCAGCTTGCCGGGGGGGCGACAAGAGACCCAGTACTTC. The full variable domain, rest sourced from reference TRBV5-4 and TRBJ2-5, is ETGVTQSPTHLIKTRGQQVTLRCSSQSGHNTVSWYQQALGQGPQFIFQYYREEENGRGNFPPRFSGLQFPNYSSELNVNALELDDSALYLCASSLPGGRQETQYFGPGTRLLVL.

Worth noting for this clone: This likely reflects a read error, since a far larger clone is one base away. The rearrangement joins TRBV13 to TRBJ2-3; TRBD2 might be the D (5 bases). The end of the DNA is better explained by TRBJ2-1, so the J call may be wrong. This CDR3 contains 15 residues. Germline V gene data show CDR1 as PRHDT and CDR2 as FYEKMQ (reference sequence). The DNA for the CDR3 is TGTGCCAGCAGCTTAAGGTTAGAGGGCCGCAATGAGCAGTTCTTC. Amino acids: CASSLRLEGRNEQFF.

Turning to this clone: The same CDR3 also results from other DNA sequences found in this sample. The chain employs TRBV2 and TRBJ2-7; the D gene is possibly TRBD1 (5 bases). This CDR3 has 12 amino acids. Germline V CDR1 and CDR2: SNHLY, FYNNEI. Trimming stripped 2 bases from V and 3 bases from J, with 5 bases between. CDR3 sequence reads: CASSEQGYEQYF. The CDR3, as DNA: TGTGCCAGCAGTGAACAGGGCTACGAGCAGTACTTC.

This chain's CDR3 is CASSLAPATGNAAYNEQFF. In nucleotides, the CDR3 is TGTGCCAGCAGCTTAGCCCCAGCGACAGGGAACGCAGCCTACAATGAGCAGTTCTTC. The chain joins TRBV7-6 to TRBJ2-1; 7 nucleotides match TRBD1. V lost 0 bases and J lost 2; bases outside the gene matches: 13. Germline V gene sequence: CDR1 SGHVS, CDR2 FNYEAQ. The CDR3 has 19 amino acids.